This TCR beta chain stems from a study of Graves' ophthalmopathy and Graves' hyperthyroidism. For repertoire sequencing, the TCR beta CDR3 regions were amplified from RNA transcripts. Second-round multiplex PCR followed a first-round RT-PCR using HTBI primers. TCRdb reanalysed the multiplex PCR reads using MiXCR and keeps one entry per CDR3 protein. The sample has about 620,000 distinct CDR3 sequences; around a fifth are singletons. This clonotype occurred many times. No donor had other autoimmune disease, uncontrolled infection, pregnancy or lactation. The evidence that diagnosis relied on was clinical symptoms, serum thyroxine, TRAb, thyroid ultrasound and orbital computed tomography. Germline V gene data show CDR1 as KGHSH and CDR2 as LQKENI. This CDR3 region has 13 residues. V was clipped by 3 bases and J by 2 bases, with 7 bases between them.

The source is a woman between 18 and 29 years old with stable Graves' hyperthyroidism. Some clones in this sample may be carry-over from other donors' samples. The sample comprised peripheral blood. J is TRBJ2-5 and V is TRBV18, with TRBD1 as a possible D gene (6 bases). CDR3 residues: CASSPGQQETQYF. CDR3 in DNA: TGTGCCAGCTCACCCGGACAGCAAGAGACCCAGTACTTC. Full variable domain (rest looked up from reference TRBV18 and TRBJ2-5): NAGVMQNPRHLVRRRGQEARLRCSPMKGHSHVYWYRQLPEEGLKFMVYLQKENIIDESGMPKERFSAEFPKEGPSILRIQQVVRGDSAAYFCASSPGQQETQYFGPGTRLLVL.